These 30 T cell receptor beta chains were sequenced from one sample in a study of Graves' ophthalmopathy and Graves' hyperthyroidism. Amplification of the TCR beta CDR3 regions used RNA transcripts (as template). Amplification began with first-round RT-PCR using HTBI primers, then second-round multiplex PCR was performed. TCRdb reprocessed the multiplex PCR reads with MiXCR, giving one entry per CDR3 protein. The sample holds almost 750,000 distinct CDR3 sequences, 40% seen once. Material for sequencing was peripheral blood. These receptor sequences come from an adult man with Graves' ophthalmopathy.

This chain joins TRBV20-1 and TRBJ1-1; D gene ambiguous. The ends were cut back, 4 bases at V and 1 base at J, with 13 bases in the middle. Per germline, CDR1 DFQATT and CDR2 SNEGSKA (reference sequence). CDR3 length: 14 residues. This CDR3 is CSAKKGLSNTEAFF. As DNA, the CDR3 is TGCAGTGCTAAAAAGGGCCTGTCGAACACTGAAGCTTTCTTT.

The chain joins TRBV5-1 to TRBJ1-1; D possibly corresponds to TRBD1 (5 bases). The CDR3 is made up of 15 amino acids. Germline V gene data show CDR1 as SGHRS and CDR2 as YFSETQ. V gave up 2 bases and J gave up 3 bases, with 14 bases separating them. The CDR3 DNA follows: TGCGCCAGCAGCTTCGGGGCGGGGGGGGACACTGAAGCTTTCTTT. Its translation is CASSFGAGGDTEAFF.

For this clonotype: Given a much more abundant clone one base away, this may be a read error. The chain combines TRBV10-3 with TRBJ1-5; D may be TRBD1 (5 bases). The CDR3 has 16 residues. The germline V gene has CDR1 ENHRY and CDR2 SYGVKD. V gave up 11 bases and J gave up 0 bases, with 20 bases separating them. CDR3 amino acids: CAGRRRGPPSNQPQHF. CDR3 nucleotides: TGTGCCGGCAGACGACGGGGCCCCCCTAGCAATCAGCCCCAGCATTTT.

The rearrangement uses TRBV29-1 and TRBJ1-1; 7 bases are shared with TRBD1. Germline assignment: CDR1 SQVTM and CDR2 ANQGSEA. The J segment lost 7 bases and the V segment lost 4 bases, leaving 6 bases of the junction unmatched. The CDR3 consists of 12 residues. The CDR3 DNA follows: TGCAGCGTTGGAGGGGGCTCTGGTGAAGCTTTCTTT. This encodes CSVGGGSGEAFF.

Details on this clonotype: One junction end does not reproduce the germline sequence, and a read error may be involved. The CDR3 region is CACSATDHNSPLHF. The CDR3 region has the DNA TGTGCCTGCAGTGCTACCGACCATAATTCACCCCTCCACTTT. The V call is TRBV25-1, the J call TRBJ1-6; D call uncertain. Germline assignment: CDR1 MGHDK and CDR2 SYGVNS. This CDR3 spans 14 amino acids.

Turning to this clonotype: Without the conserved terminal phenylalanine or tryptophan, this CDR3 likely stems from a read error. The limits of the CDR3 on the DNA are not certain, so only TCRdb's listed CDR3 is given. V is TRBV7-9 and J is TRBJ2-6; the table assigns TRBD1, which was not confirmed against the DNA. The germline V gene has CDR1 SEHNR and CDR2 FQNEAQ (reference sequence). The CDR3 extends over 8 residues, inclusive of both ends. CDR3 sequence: CASSPDRK.

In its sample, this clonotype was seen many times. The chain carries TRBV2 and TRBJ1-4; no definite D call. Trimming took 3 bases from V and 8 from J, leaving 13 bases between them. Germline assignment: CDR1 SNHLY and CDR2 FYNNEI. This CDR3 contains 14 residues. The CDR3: CASSDGLRLEKLFF. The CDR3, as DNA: TGTGCCAGCAGTGATGGCTTACGCTTAGAAAAACTGTTTTTT.

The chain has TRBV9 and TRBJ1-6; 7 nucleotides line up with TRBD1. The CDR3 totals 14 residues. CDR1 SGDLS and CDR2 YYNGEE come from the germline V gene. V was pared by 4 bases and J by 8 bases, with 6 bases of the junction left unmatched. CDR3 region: CASSQLGQDSPLHF. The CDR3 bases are TGTGCCAGCAGCCAGTTAGGACAGGATTCACCCCTCCACTTT.

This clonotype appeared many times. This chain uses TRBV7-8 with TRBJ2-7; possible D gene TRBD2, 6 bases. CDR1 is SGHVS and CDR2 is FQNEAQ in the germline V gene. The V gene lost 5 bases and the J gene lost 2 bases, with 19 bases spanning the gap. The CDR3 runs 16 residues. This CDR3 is CASSQKTRDSPYEQYF. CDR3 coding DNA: TGTGCCAGCAGCCAAAAGACCCGGGACTCACCCTACGAGCAGTACTTC.

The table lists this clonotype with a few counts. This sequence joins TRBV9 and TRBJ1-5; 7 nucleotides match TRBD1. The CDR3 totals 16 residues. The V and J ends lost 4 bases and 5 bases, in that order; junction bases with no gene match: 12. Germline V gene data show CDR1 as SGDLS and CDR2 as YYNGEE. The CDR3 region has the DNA TGTGCCAGCAGCCCCCACCTCGGGACAGAAGATCAGCCCCAGCATTTT. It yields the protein CASSPHLGTEDQPQHF.

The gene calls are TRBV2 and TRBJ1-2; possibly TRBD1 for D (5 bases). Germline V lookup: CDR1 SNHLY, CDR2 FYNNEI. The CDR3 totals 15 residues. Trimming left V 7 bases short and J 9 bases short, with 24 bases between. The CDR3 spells CASNWQGLLSQSYTF. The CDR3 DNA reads TGTGCCAGCAATTGGCAGGGACTACTGTCCCAGAGCTACACCTTC.

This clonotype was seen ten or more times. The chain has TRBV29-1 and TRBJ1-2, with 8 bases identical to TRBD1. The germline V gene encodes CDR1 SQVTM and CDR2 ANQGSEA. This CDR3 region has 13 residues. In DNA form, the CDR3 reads TGCACTTACACTCCGGACAGGGTCTATGGCTACACCTTC. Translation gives CTYTPDRVYGYTF.

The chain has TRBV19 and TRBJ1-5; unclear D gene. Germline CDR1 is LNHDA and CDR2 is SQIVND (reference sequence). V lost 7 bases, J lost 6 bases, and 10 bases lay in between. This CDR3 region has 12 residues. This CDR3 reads CASIHWGQPQHF. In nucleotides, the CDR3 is TGTGCCAGTATCCATTGGGGTCAGCCCCAGCATTTT. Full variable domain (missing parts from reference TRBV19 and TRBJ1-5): DGGITQSPKYLFRKEGQNVTLSCEQNLNHDAMYWYRQDPGQGLRLIYYSQIVNDFQKGDIAEGYSVSREKKESFPLTVTSAQKNPTAFYLCASIHWGQPQHFGDGTRLSIL.

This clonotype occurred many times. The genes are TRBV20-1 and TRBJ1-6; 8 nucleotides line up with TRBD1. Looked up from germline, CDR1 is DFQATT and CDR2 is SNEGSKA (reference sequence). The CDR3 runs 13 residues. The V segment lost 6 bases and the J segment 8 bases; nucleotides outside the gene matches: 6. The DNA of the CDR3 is TGCAGTGCCCTCGGACAGGGCTATTCACCCCTCCACTTT. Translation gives CSALGQGYSPLHF.

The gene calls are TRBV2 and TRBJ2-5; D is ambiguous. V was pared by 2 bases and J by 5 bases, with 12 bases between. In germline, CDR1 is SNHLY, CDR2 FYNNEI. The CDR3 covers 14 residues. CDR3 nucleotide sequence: TGTGCCAGCAGTGAATCCGGGTGGGGTGAGACCCAGTACTTC. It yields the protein CASSESGWGETQYF.

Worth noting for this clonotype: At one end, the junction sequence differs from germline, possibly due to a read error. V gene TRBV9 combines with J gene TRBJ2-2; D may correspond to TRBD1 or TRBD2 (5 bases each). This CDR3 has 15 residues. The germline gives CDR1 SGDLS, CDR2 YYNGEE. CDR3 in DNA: TGTGCCAGCAGCGTAAGGGGAACGAACACCGGGGAGCTGTCTTGG. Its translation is CASSVRGTNTGELSW.

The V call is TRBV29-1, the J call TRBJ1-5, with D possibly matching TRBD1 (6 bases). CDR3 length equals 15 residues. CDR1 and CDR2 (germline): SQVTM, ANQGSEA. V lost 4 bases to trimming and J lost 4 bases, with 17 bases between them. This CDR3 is CSVGLSGDKNQPQHF. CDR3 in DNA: TGCAGCGTTGGACTCTCGGGGGACAAAAATCAGCCCCAGCATTTT.

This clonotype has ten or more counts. The CDR3 DNA sequence: TGTGCCAGCAGTCGCGGACAGACCTATGGCTACACCTTC. Amino acids: CASSRGQTYGYTF. V usage is TRBV14 and J usage is TRBJ1-2; tentative D call: TRBD1 (6 bases). The CDR3 loop spans 13 amino acids. CDR1 and CDR2 from the germline V gene are SGHDN and FVKESK. V lost 6 bases to trimming and J lost 4 bases, with 12 bases between them.

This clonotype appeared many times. CDR3 bases: TGTGCCAGCAGTGACTCCAGGGGGGCCAACGTCCTGACTTTC. Protein product: CASSDSRGANVLTF. This chain uses TRBV6-4 with TRBJ2-6; D call uncertain. V was clipped by 0 bases and J by 4 bases, with 4 bases between them. The germline V gene encodes CDR1 MRHNA and CDR2 SNTAGT. This CDR3 has 14 residues.

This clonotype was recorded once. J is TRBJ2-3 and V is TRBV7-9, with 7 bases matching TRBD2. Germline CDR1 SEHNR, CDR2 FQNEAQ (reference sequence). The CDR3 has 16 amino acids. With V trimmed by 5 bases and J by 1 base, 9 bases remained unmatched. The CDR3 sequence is CASSQVTAGGTDTQYF. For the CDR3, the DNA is TGTGCCAGCAGCCAAGTTACCGCGGGGGGCACAGATACGCAGTATTTT.

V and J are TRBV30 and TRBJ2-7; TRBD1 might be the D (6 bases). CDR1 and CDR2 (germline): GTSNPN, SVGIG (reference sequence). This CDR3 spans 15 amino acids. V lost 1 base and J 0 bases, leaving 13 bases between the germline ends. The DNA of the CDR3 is TGTGCCTGGAGTGGGCAACAGGGTAGCTCCTACGAGCAGTACTTC. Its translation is CAWSGQQGSSYEQYF. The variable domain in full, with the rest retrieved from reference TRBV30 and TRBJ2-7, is SQTIHQWPATLVQPVGSPLSLECTVEGTSNPNLYWYRQAAGRGLQLLFYSVGIGQISSEVPQNLSASRPQDRQFILSSKKLLLSDSGFYLCAWSGQQGSSYEQYFGPGTRLTVT.

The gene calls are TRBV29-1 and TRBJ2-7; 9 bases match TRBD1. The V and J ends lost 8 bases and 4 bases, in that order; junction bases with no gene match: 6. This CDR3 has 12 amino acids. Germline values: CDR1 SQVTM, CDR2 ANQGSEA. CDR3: CSLWGQGYEQYF. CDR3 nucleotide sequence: TGCAGCTTATGGGGACAGGGTTACGAGCAGTACTTC.

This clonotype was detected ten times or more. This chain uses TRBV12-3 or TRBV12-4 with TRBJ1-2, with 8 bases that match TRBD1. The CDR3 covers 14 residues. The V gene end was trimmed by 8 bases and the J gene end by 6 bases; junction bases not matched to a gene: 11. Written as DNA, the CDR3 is TGTGCCAGCGGGCGGACAGGGCCGACTGATGGCTACACCTTC. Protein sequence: CASGRTGPTDGYTF.

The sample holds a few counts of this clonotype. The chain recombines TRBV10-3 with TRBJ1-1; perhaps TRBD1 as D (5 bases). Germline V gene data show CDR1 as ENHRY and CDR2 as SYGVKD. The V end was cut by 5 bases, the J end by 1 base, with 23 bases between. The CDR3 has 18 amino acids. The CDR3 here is CAISRTGGKPSANTEAFF. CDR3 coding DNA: TGTGCCATCAGTCGCACGGGGGGGAAGCCTTCGGCGAACACTGAAGCTTTCTTT.

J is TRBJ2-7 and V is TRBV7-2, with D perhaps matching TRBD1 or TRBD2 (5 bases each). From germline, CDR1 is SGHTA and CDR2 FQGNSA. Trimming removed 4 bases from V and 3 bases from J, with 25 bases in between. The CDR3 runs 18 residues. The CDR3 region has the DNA TGTGCCAGCAGCTCTCACGTAGGCTTACCGGGGCTCTTCTACGAGCAGTACTTC. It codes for CASSSHVGLPGLFYEQYF.

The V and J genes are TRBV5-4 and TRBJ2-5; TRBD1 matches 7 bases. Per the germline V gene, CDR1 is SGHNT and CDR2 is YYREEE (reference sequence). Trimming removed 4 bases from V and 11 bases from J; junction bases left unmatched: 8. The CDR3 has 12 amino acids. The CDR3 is CASSRDSENQYF. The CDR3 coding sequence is TGTGCCAGCAGCCGGGACAGCGAGAATCAGTACTTC.

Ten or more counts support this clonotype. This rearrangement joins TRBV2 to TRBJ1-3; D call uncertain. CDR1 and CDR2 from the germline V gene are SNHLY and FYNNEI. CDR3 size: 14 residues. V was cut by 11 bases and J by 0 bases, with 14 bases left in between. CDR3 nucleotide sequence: TGTGCCGGCACAGCTGCGACCTCTGGAAACACCATATATTTT. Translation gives CAGTAATSGNTIYF.

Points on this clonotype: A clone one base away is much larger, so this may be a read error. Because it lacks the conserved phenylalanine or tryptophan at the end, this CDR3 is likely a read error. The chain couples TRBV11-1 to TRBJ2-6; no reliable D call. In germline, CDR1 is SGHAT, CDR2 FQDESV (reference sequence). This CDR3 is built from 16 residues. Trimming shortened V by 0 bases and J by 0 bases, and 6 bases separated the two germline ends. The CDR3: CASSLAFNSGANVLTL. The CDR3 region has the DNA TGTGCCAGCAGCTTAGCGTTTAACTCTGGGGCCAACGTCCTGACTTTG.

Here the CDR3 reads CATSDGLGGYTF. CDR3 in DNA: TGTGCCACCAGTGACGGCCTGGGCGGCTACACCTTC. The chain has TRBV24-1 and TRBJ1-2; D is ambiguous. V dropped 4 bases and J dropped 8 bases, with 10 bases sitting between them. This CDR3 comprises 12 residues. CDR1 and CDR2 (germline): KGHDR, SFDVKD.

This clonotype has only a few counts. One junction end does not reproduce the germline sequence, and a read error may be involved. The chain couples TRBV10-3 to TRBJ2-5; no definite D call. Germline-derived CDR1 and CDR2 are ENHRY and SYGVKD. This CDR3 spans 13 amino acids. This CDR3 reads CASSSRQLGTQYF. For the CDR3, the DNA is TGTGCCAGCAGTTCGCGGCAGTTGGGGACCCAGTACTTC.